This note documents a single T cell receptor (beta chain) sequence. The antigen this receptor binds is unknown. It has no much larger one-base neighbor in the sample; base qualities were not kept. Library prep was done by the immunoSEQ multiplex PCR assay. The TR loci underwent multiplexed PCR amplification, with J gene segments targeted by reverse primers and V gene segments targeted by forward primers. The amplified CDR3 regions were sequenced using the Illumina HiSeq System. The original pipeline was this. A nearest-neighbour algorithm merged closely related reads to remove PCR and sequencing errors and collapse data into unique sequences. Two measures summarised the repertoires: clonality, and T cell density, defined as TR molecules per amount of genomic DNA input. Public TRs were defined as CDR3 amino acid sequences in at least 80% of unsorted samples, then tested for differential abundance between coeliac and control samples. Every lamina propria sample was searched for matches to a list of 218 published gliadin-specific TRB sequences. Disease-group differences in clonality and density were tested with Kruskal-Wallis tests followed by Dunn post-tests. TCRdb stores this immuneACCESS table with in-frame sequences only. Part of the clones is absent; in the studies checked, under half of the shortfall reflects unresolved V genes, and no reason is known for the rest. V and J calls and clone size are those listed in that table; D and trimming were worked out from the DNA. The table for this sample lists roughly 2,500 clones; 70% to 75% of them were counted only once. Of the sample, 12% to 15% is held by the ten largest clones.

The sample is drawn from a study of coeliac disease (dated by TCRdb to the early 2020s). With regard to the full study: Because high-resolution HLA typing was not available, biased TRBV7-2 usage was queried as a proof of principle. Next-generation sequencing of rearranged TRB and TRG CDR3 regions was used on small intestinal lymphocyte fractions taken from coeliac and non-coeliac patients. The goal was to describe the TR repertoires of small intestinal T cells in active coeliac disease, in refractory type I coeliac disease, and in coeliac disease treated with a gluten-free diet. A total of 30 or so patients were included in the full study, of whom some 22 had serologically confirmed coeliac disease and 8 were controls with non-small intestinal disorders. Samples from 26 to 35 subjects were successfully TRB sequenced, and these included 20 to 25 paired samples of bulk unsorted intraepithelial and lamina propria cells.

The CDR3 holds 15 amino acids from the cysteine to the phenylalanine. The only DNA kept is the CDR3, 45 bases in frame from the first base. Unmatched junction bases come to 3, with V trimmed by 4 bases and J by 5 bases. Per the germline V gene, SGHRS is the CDR1 and YFSETQ is the CDR2. Study-wide findings and limitations: In the authors' view, the approach was unsuitable for unbiased detection of gliadin-specific T cells, since gliadin-specific T cells are scarce and rarely shared between patients. Published gliadin-specific TRB sequences were detected in about 50% of the 18 coeliac lamina propria samples but in only 1 of 6 controls. TRB and TRG repertoires of active coeliac intraepithelial and lamina propria samples showed lower clonality than controls, suggesting recruitment of diverse T cells. TRB repertoires were largely private; most amino acid sequences were unique to one sample, and V-gene usage did not differ significantly by disease group. Separating intraepithelial cells from lamina propria cells did not give high-purity fractions, so cross-contamination between the two compartments may have occurred.

Cells were frozen in aliquots of 500,000 to 650,000 in DMSO/FBS in liquid nitrogen, and a single aliquot from each fraction was used for sequencing. All 30 patients in the study underwent endoscopy and small intestinal biopsy. Lamina propria cells were released by collagenase digestion of the biopsy tissue left over after intraepithelial cell isolation. The Qiagen DNeasy blood extraction kit was used to extract genomic DNA from the frozen unsorted cell fractions. Material for sequencing was lymphocytes from the gut lamina propria. In the paper's terms, the cell subset or site label means: lamina propria cell (LPC) fraction of small intestinal biopsy. The clonotype was recovered from a human donor without celiac disease. Here the chain combines TRBV5-1 and TRBJ2-2; 12 middle bases align to TRBD2. Read as DNA, the sequence is TGCGCCAGCAGCCCCGGACTAGCGGGGACCGGGGAGCTGTTTTTT. Translated, it gives CASSPGLAGTGELFF.